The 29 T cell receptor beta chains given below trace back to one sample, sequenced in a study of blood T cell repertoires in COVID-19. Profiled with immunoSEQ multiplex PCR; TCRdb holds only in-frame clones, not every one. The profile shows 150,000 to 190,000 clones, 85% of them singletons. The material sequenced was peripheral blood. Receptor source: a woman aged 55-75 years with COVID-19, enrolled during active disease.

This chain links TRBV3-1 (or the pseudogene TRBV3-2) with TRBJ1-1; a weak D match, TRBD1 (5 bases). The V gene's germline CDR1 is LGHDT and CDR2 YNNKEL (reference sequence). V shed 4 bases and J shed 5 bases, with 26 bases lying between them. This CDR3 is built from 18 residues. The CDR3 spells CASSPHRIRLGGETEAFF. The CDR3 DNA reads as TGTGCCAGCAGCCCCCATAGGATTAGACTGGGGGGGGAAACTGAAGCTTTCTTT.

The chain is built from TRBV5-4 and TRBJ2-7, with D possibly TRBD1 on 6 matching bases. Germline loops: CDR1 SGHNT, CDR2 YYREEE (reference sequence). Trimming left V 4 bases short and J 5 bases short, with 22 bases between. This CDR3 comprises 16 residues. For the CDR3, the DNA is TGTGCCAGCAGCCCCGGACAGACCACTGGGGGCCACGAGCAGTACGTC. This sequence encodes CASSPGQTTGGHEQYV.

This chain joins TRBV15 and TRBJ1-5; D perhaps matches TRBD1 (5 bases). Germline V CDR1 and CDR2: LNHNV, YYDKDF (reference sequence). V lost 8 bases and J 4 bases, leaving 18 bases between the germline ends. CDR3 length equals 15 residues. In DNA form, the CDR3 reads TGTGCCACCTGTCAAAGTGGGCAGGGAAATCAGCCCCAGCATTTT. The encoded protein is CATCQSGQGNQPQHF.

CDR3 DNA: TGTGCCAGCGGGCCTCCGGGACAGGAATACAATGAGCAGTTCTTC. Translation: CASGPPGQEYNEQFF. This chain links TRBV6-5 with TRBJ2-1; 8 positions match TRBD1. Germline V gene data show CDR1 as MNHEY and CDR2 as SVGAGI. The length of the CDR3 is 15 residues. Trimming cost V 8 bases and J 4 bases; bases outside gene matches: 10.

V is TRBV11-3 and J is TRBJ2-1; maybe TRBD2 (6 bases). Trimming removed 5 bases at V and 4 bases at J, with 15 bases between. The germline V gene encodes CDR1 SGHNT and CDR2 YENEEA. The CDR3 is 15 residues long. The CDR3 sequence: CASSPGGADYNEQFF. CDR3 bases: TGTGCCAGCAGCCCCGGAGGGGCCGATTACAATGAGCAGTTCTTC.

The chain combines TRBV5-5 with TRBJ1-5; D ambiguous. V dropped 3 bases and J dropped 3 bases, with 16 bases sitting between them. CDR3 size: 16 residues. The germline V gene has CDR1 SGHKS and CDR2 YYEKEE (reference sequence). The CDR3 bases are TGTGCCAGCAGCTCTCGCCCAGTCGTGGTCAATCAGCCCCAGCATTTT. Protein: CASSSRPVVVNQPQHF.

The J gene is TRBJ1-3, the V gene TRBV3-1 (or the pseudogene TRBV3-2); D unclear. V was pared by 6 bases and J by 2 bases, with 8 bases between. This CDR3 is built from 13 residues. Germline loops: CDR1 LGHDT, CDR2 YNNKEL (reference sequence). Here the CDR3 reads CASRPGAGNTIYF. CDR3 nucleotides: TGTGCCAGCAGACCCGGGGCTGGAAACACCATATATTTT.

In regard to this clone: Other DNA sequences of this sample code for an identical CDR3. CDR3 amino acids: CSVADNEQFF. CDR3 nucleotide sequence: TGCAGCGTTGCGGACAATGAGCAGTTCTTC. This rearrangement joins TRBV29-1 to TRBJ2-1; no reliable D call. Germline lookup yields CDR1 SQVTM and CDR2 ANQGSEA. Trimming pared 4 bases from V and 5 bases from J, leaving 3 bases between. The CDR3 consists of 10 residues.

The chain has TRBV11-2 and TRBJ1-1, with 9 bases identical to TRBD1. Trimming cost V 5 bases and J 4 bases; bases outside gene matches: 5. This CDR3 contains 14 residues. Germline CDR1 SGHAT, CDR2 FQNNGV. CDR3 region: CASSGGQGVTEAFF. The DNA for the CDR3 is TGTGCCAGCAGCGGGGGACAGGGTGTCACTGAAGCTTTCTTT.

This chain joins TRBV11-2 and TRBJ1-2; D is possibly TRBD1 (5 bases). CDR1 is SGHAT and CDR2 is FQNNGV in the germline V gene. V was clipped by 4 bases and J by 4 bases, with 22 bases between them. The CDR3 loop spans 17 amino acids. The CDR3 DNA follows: TGTGCCAGCAGCTCAACTGGACACCCCGAAAAATTCTATGGCTACACCTTC. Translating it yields CASSSTGHPEKFYGYTF.

CDR3 in DNA: TGTGCCAGCATCATGGGGGGGGAGAACACTGAAGCTTTCTTT. It yields the protein CASIMGGENTEAFF. The rearrangement uses TRBV6-6 and TRBJ1-1, with D perhaps matching TRBD1 (5 bases). The CDR3 spans 14 residues. The germline V gene has CDR1 MNHNY and CDR2 SVGAGI (reference sequence). Trimming took 7 bases from V and 1 from J, leaving 13 bases between them.

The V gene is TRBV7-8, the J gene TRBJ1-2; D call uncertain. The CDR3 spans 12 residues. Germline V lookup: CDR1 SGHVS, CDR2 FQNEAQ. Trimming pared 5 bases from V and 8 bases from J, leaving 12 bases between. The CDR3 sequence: CASSLRRPGYTF. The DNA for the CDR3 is TGTGCCAGCAGCCTGAGGAGACCCGGCTACACCTTC.

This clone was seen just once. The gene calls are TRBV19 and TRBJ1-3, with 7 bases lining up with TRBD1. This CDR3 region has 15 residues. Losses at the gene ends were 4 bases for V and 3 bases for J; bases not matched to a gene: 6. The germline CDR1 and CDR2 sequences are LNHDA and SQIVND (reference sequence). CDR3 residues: CASSTQGSIGNTIYF. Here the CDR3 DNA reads TGTGCCAGTAGTACACAGGGGAGCATTGGAAACACCATATATTTT.

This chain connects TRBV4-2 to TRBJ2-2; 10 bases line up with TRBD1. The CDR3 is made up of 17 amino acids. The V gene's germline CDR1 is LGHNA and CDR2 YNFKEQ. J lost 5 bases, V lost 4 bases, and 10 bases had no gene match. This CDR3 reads CASSPTLDRGWTGELFF. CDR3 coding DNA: TGTGCCAGCAGCCCGACATTGGACAGGGGGTGGACCGGGGAGCTGTTTTTT.

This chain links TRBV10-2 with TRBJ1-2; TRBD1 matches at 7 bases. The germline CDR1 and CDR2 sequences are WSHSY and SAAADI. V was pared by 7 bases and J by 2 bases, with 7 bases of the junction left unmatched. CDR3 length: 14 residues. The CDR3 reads CASTWGQLNYGYTF. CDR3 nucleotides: TGCGCCAGCACTTGGGGACAGCTCAACTATGGCTACACCTTC.

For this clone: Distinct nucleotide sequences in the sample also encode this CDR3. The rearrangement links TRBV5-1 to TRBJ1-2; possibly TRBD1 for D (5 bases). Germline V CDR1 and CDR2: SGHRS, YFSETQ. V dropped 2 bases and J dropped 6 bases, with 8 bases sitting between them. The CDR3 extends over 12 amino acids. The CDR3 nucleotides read TGCGCCAGCAGCTTAGGCAGGGATGGCTACACCTTC. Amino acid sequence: CASSLGRDGYTF.

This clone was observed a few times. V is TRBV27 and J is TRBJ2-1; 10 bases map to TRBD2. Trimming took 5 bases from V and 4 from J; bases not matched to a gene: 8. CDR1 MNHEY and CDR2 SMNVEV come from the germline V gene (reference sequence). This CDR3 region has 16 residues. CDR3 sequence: CASSGSSGSYYNEQFF. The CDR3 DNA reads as TGTGCCAGCAGTGGATCTAGCGGGAGCTATTACAATGAGCAGTTCTTC.

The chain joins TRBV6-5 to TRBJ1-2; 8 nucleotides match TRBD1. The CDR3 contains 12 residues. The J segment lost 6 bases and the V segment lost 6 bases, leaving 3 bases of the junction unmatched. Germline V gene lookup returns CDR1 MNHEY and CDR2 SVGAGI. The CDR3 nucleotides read TGTGCCAGCAGAAAGGACAGGGATGGCTACACCTTC. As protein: CASRKDRDGYTF.

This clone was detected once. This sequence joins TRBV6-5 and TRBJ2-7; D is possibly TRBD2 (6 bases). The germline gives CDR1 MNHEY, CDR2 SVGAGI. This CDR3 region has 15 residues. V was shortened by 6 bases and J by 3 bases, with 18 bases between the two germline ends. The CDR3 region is CASSVVLADIYEQYF. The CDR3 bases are TGTGCCAGCAGCGTGGTGTTAGCGGATATCTACGAGCAGTACTTC.

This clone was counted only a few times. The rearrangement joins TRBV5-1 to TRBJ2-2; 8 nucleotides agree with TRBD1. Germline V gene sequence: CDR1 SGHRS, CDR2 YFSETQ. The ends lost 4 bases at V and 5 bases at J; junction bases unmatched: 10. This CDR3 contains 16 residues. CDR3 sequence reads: CASSLGGGQGTGELFF. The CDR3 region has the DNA TGCGCCAGCAGCCTTGGAGGTGGACAGGGAACCGGGGAGCTGTTTTTT.

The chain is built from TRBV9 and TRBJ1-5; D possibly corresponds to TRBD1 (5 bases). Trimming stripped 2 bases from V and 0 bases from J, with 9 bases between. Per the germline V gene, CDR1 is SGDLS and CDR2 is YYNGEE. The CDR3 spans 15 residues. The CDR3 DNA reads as TGTGCCAGCAGCGTGGAGGGGTCTAGCAATCAGCCCCAGCATTTT. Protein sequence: CASSVEGSSNQPQHF.

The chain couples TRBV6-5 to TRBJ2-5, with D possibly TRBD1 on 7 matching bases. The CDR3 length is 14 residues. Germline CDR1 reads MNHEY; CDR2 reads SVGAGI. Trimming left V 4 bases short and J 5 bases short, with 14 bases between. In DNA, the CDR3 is TGTGCCAGCAGTTCCCAGGGGGGTAGGGAGACCCAGTACTTC. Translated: CASSSQGGRETQYF.

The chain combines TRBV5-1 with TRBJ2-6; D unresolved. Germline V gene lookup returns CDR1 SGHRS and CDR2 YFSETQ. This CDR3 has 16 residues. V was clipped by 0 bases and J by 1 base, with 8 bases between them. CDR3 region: CASSLETISGANVLTF. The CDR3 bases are TGCGCCAGCAGCTTGGAAACAATATCTGGGGCCAACGTCCTGACTTTC.

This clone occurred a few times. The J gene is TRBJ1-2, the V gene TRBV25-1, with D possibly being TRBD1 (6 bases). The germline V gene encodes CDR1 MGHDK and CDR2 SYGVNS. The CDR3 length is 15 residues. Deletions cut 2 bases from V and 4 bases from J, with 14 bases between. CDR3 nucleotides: TGTGCCAGCAGTGAACGTCGGGGGGCGGGCTATGGCTACACCTTC. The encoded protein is CASSERRGAGYGYTF.

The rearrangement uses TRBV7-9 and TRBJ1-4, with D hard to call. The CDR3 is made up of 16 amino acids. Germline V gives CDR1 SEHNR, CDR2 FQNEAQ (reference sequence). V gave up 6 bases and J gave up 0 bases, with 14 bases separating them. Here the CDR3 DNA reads TGTGCCAGCAGAGTCGGGAAGGGTGCAACTAATGAAAAACTGTTTTTT. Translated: CASRVGKGATNEKLFF.

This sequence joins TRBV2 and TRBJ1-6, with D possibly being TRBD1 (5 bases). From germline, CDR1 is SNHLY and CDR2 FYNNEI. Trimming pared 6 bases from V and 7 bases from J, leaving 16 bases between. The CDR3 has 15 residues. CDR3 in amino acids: CASRRQPPTNSPLHF. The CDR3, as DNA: TGTGCCAGCAGAAGACAGCCCCCAACAAATTCACCCCTCCACTTT.

This chain's CDR3 is CASSLQPGQPTEAFF. DNA of the CDR3: TGCGCCAGCAGCTTGCAGCCCGGACAGCCGACTGAAGCTTTCTTT. This sequence joins TRBV5-1 and TRBJ1-1; maybe TRBD1 (6 bases). The V end was cut by 1 base, the J end by 5 bases, with 15 bases between. Looked up from germline, CDR1 is SGHRS and CDR2 is YFSETQ. This CDR3 has 15 amino acids.

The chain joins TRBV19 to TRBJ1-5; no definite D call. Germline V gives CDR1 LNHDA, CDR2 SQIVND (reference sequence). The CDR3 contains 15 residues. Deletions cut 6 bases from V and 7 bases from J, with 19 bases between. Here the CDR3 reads CASSPMVGYGQPQHF. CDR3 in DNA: TGTGCCAGTAGCCCAATGGTCGGGTACGGGCAGCCCCAGCATTTT.

CDR3 sequence (DNA): TGTGCCAGCACCCCGGACAGGGGAAAGGAAAAACTGTTTTTT. Translation gives CASTPDRGKEKLFF. V gene TRBV7-9 combines with J gene TRBJ1-4; 9 bases are shared with TRBD1. The CDR3 extends over 14 amino acids. V shed 7 bases and J 8 bases; nucleotides not matched to a gene: 8. CDR1 and CDR2 (germline): SEHNR, FQNEAQ (reference sequence).